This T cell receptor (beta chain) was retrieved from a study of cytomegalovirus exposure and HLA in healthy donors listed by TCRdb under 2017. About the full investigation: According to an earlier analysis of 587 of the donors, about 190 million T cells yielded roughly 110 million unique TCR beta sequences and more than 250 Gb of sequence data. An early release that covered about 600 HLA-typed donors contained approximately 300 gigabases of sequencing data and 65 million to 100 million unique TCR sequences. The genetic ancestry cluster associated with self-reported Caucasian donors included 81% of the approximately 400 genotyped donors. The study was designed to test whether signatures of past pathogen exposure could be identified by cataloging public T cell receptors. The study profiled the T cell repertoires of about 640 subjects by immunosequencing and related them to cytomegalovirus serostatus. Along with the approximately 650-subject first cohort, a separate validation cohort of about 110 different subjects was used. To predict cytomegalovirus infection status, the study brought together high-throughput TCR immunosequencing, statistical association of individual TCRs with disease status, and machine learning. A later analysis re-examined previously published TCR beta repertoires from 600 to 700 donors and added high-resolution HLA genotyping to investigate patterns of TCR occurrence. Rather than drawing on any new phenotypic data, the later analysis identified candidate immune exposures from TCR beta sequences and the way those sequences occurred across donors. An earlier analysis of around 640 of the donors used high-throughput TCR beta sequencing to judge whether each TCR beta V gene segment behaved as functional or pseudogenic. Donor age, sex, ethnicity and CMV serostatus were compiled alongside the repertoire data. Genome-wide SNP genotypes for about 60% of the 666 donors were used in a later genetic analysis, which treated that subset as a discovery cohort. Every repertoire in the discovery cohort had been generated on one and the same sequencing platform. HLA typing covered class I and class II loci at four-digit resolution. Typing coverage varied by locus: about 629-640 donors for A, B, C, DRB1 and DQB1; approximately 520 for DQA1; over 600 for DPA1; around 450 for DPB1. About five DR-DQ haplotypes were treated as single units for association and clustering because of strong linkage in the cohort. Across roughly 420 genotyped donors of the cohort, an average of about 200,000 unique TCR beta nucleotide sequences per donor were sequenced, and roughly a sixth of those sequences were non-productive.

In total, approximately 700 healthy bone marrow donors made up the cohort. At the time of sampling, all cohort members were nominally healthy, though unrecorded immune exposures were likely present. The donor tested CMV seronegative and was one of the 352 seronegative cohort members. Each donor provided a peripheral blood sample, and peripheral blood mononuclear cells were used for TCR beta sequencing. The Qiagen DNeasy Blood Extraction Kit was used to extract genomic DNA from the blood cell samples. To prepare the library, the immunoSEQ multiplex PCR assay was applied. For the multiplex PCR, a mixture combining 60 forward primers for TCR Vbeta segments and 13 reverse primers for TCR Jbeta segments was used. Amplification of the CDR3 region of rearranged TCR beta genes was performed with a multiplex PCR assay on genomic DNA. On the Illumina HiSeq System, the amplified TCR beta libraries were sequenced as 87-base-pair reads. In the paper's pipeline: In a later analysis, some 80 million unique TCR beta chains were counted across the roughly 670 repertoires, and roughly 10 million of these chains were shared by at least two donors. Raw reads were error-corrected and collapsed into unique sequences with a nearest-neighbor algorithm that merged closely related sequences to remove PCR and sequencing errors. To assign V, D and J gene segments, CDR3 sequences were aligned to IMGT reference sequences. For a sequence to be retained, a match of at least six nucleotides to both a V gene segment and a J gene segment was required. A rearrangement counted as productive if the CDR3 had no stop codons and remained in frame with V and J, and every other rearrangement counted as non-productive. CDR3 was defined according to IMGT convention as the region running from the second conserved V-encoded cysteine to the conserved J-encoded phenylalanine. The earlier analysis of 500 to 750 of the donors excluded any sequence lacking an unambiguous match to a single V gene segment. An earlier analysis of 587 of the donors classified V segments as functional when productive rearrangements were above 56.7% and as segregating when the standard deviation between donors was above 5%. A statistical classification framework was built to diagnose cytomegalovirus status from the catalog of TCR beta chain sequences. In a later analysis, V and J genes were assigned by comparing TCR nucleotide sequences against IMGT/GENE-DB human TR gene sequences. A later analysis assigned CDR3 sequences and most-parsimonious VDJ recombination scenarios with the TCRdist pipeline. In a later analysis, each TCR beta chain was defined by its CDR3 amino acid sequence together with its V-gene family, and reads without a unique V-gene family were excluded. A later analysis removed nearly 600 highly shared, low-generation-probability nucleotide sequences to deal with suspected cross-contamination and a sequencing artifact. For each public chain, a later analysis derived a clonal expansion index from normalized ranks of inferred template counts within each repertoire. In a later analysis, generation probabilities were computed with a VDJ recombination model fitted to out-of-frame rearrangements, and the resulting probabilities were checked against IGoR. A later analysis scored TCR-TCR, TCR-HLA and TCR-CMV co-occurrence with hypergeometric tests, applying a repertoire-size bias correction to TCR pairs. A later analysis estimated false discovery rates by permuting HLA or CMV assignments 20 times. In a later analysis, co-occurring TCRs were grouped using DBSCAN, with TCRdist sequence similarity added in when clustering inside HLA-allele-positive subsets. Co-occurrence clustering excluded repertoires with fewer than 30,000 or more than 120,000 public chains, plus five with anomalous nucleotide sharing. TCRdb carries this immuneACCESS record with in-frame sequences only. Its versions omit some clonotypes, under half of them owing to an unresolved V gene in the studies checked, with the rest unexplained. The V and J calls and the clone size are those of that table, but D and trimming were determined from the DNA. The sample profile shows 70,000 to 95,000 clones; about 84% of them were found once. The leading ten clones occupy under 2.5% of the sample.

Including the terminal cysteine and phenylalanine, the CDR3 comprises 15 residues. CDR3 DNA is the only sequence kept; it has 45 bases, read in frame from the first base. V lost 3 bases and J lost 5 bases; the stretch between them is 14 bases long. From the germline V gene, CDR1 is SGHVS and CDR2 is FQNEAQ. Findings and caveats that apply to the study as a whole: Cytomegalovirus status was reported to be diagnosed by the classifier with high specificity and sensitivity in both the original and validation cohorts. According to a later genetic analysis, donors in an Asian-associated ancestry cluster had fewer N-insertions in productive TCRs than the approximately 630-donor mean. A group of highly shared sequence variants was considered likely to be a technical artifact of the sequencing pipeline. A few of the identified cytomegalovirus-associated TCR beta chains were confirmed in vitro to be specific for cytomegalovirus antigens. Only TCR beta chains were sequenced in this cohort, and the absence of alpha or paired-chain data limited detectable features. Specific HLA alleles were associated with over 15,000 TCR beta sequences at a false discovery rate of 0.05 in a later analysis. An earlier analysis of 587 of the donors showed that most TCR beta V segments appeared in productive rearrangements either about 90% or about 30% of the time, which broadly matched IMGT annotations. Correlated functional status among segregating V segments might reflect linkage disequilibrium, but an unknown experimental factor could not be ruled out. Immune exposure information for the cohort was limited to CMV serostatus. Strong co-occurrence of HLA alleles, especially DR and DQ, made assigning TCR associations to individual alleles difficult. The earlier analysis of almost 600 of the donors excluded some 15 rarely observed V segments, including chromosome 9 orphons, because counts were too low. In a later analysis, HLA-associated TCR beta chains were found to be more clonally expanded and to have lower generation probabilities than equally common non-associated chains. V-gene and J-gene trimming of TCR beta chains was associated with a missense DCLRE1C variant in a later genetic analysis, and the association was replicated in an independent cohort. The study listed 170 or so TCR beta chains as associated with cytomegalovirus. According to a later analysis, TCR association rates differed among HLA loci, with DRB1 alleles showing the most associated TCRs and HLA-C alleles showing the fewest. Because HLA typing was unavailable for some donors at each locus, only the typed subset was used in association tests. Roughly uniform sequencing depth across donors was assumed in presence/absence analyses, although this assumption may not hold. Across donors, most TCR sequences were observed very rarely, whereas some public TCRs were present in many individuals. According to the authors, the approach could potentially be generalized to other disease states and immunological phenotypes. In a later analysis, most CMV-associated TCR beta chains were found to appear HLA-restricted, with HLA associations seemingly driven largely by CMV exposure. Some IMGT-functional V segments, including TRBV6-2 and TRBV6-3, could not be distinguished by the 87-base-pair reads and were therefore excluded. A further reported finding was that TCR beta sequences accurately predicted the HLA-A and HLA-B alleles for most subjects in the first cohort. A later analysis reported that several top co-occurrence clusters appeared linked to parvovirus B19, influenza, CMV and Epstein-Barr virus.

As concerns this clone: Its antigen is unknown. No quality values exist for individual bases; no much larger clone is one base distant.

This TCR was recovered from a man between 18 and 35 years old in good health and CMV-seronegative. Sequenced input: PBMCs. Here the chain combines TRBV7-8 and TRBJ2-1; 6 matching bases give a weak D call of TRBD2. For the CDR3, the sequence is CASSFSGNNDNEQFF. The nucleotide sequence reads TGTGCCAGCAGCTTTAGCGGAAATAATGACAATGAGCAGTTCTTC.